This T cell receptor beta chain was sequenced during a study of Ad26.COV2.S vaccination and SARS-CoV-2 variants. The overall study: Ad26.COV2.S was injected intramuscularly once or twice, 56 days apart.

Worth noting for this clone: Antigen unknown.

Study-level points and caveats: Comparability of non-spike TCR breadth was observed across vaccine and placebo recipients.

Libraries were prepared by immunoSEQ multiplex PCR; TCRdb keeps only in-frame clonotypes and omits some of them. Of roughly 350,000 clones listed, about 89% were seen once; the top ten hold approximately 4.5%. Trimming removed 0 bases at V and 0 bases at J, with 6 bases between. The CDR3 has 16 amino acids. Looked up from germline, CDR1 is SGHDN and CDR2 is FVKESK. The treatment was: 19 received Ad26.COV2.S at low or high dose, single or two shots; roughly five received placebo; per-sample allocation not given. Repertoires come from day 63 after the first vaccine or placebo injection. V is TRBV14 and J is TRBJ2-6; D is unresolved. Sample: peripheral blood, taken in a trial of Ad26.COV2.S vaccine versus placebo. The TCR was taken from a person aged 18-60 years who received the Ad26.COV2.S COVID-19 vaccine or a placebo. For the CDR3, the DNA is TGTGCCAGCAGCCAAGATAAGGACTCTGGGGCCAACGTCCTGACTTTC. It encodes CASSQDKDSGANVLTF.